This entry lists 29 T cell receptor beta chains sequenced from one sample in a study of graft-versus-host responses after intestinal transplantation (dated by TCRdb to the early 2020s). The time point label corresponds to: cells obtained before transplantation from donor or recipient. To prepare the library, the immunoSEQ multiplex PCR assay was applied. TCRdb limited this immuneACCESS table to in-frame rearrangements with V and J called. A share of clones is missing; checked studies link under half to unresolved V genes, and the rest is unexplained. The sample table records 80,000 to 100,000 clones; 91% of these occur just once. The ten largest clones capture about 0.18% of the sample. No antigen has been identified for these receptors. The source was unstimulated CD4+ T cells sorted from spleen or lymph node cells, collected before transplant. These receptors were obtained from a human donor who was the organ donor for an intestinal transplant.

With respect to this clone: The junction shows a germline mismatch at one end, possibly a read error. The V and J genes are TRBV4-3 and TRBJ1-3; D ambiguous. Per the germline V gene, CDR1 is LGHNA and CDR2 is YSLEER. The CDR3 extends over 13 amino acids. DNA for the CDR3: TGCACCAGCAGCCAAGATTCGGGAAACACCATATATTTT. It codes for CTSSQDSGNTIYF.

The gene calls are TRBV4-3 and TRBJ1-1, with unresolved D. The CDR3 totals 14 residues. Germline CDR1 is LGHNA and CDR2 is YSLEER. Trimming cost V 1 base and J 1 base, with 7 bases left between them. The CDR3 reads CASSQGTENTEAFF. Here the CDR3 DNA reads TGCGCCAGCAGCCAAGGTACAGAGAACACTGAAGCTTTCTTT.

This sequence joins TRBV10-3 and TRBJ2-3, with TRBD2 identical over 7 bases. The CDR3 consists of 15 residues. The germline V gene has CDR1 ENHRY and CDR2 SYGVKD. V dropped 2 bases and J dropped 0; count of bases not matched to a gene: 2. CDR3 amino acids: CAISEGGVSTDTQYF. The CDR3 DNA follows: TGTGCCATCAGTGAGGGGGGGGTTAGCACAGATACGCAGTATTTT.

The genes are TRBV6-5 and TRBJ1-3, with 7 bases matching TRBD1. This CDR3 region has 14 residues. CDR1 is MNHEY, CDR2 SVGAGI, per germline. Trimming removed 2 bases from V and 4 bases from J; junction bases left unmatched: 2. For the CDR3, the DNA is TGTGCCAGCAGTTACGGGACAGCCGGAAACACCATATATTTT. Residues: CASSYGTAGNTIYF.

V gene TRBV4-1 combines with J gene TRBJ2-5; 7 nucleotides align to TRBD2. TRBJ2-7 matches the DNA end more closely, so the J call is doubtful. CDR1 and CDR2 from the germline V gene are MGHRA and YSYEKL. The CDR3 runs 16 residues. The CDR3 DNA follows: TGCGCCAGCAGCCAAGACTCGGGAGGTAGCTCCTACGAGCAGTACTTC. Translation gives CASSQDSGGSSYEQYF.

V is TRBV7-6 and J is TRBJ2-6; D is uncertain. V lost 8 bases and J lost 0, with 20 bases in between. The CDR3 covers 18 residues. Germline assignment: CDR1 SGHVS and CDR2 FNYEAQ. The CDR3 nucleotides read TGTGCCAGCGCTCTCCGGTCGGGTTTCAGCTCTGGGGCCAACGTCCTGACTTTC. Translation: CASALRSGFSSGANVLTF.

The sample holds one count of this clone. The V call is TRBV28, the J call TRBJ1-5, with a tentative D call TRBD1 (5 bases). V lost 6 bases and J 3 bases, leaving 18 bases between the germline ends. The CDR3 totals 16 residues. Germline V gene sequence: CDR1 MDHEN, CDR2 SYDVKM. CDR3 loop: CASSPTVGEFNQPQHF. CDR3 sequence (DNA): TGTGCCAGCAGCCCCACGGTAGGGGAATTCAATCAGCCCCAGCATTTT.

The chain employs TRBV7-2 and TRBJ2-5; the match to TRBD1 covers 9 bases. With 3 bases clipped from V and 3 bases from J, the junction kept 8 bases outside the gene matches. Germline V gives CDR1 SGHTA, CDR2 FQGNSA. The CDR3 has 16 amino acids. The CDR3 nucleotides read TGTGCCAGCAGCTTCTTACAGGGGGCCTTCAAAGAGACCCAGTACTTC. It codes for CASSFLQGAFKETQYF.

The chain uses TRBV2 and TRBJ1-1; TRBD1 aligns across 7 bases. Germline CDR1 reads SNHLY; CDR2 reads FYNNEI. The CDR3 totals 15 residues. V dropped 9 bases and J dropped 1; count of bases not matched to a gene: 11. The CDR3 nucleotides read TGTGCCAGGTGGACAGGAAAAGGGGGGAACACTGAAGCTTTCTTT. This translates into CARWTGKGGNTEAFF.

The gene calls are TRBV29-1 and TRBJ2-2; 9 nucleotides match TRBD1. V shed 8 bases, J shed 7 bases, and the junction held 11 bases outside the gene matches. Germline assignment: CDR1 SQVTM and CDR2 ANQGSEA. There are 14 residues in the CDR3. In nucleotides, the CDR3 is TGCAGCTGTCCCGGGACAGGGATGGGCGGGGAGCTGTTTTTT. Protein: CSCPGTGMGGELFF.

This clone was picked up a small number of times. The chain joins TRBV2 to TRBJ1-1, with D possibly TRBD1 on 6 matching bases. Trimming took 6 bases from V and 7 from J, leaving 12 bases between them. Germline V gene sequence: CDR1 SNHLY, CDR2 FYNNEI. There are 12 residues in the CDR3. In DNA, the CDR3 is TGTGCCAGCAGGTCCTTGGACAGTGAAGCTTTCTTT. Amino acid sequence: CASRSLDSEAFF.

This clone has a single count. The V and J genes are TRBV25-1 and TRBJ1-2; D may be TRBD1 (5 bases). Trimming pared 6 bases from V and 7 bases from J, leaving 9 bases between. Germline lookup yields CDR1 MGHDK and CDR2 SYGVNS. The CDR3 totals 11 residues. In nucleotides, the CDR3 is TGTGCCAGCAGGGACAATACTGGCTACACCTTC. Protein sequence: CASRDNTGYTF.

This clone came up once. The genes are TRBV6-5 and TRBJ2-1, with D possibly TRBD2 on 5 matching bases. The CDR3 consists of 15 residues. The V end was cut by 1 base, the J end by 2 bases, with 9 bases between. Per germline, CDR1 MNHEY and CDR2 SVGAGI. CDR3 sequence (DNA): TGTGCCAGCAGTTACTTAGAGGGTCCCTACAATGAGCAGTTCTTC. It encodes CASSYLEGPYNEQFF.

The V call is TRBV2, the J call TRBJ1-1; maybe TRBD1 (5 bases). Trimming took 3 bases from V and 3 from J, leaving 14 bases between them. The CDR3 sequence is 15 residues long. CDR1 SNHLY and CDR2 FYNNEI come from the germline V gene. CDR3 region: CASSDGAGWHTEAFF. In DNA form, the CDR3 reads TGTGCCAGCAGTGATGGGGCAGGGTGGCACACTGAAGCTTTCTTT.

This chain joins TRBV7-3 and TRBJ2-2, with 9 bases matching TRBD1. J was trimmed by 5 bases and V by 5 bases; bases with no gene match: 9. CDR1 SGHTA and CDR2 FQGTGA come from the germline V gene. The CDR3 consists of 16 residues. The CDR3 nucleotides read TGTGCCAGCAGCCTAGGCGGACAGGGGATGACCGGGGAGCTGTTTTTT. Translation gives CASSLGGQGMTGELFF. The full variable domain, rest sourced from reference TRBV7-3 and TRBJ2-2, is GAGVSQTPSNKVTEKGKYVELRCDPISGHTALYWYRQSLGQGPEFLIYFQGTGAADDSGLPNDRFFAVRPEGSVSTLKIQRTERGDSAVYLCASSLGGQGMTGELFFGEGSRLTVL.

The chain is built from TRBV7-9 and TRBJ2-1; 15 bases are shared with TRBD2. J gave up 13 bases and V 1 base, and 5 bases lay outside the gene matches. The CDR3 runs 15 residues. Germline values: CDR1 SEHNR, CDR2 FQNEAQ (reference sequence). In DNA, the CDR3 is TGTGCCAGCAGCTTAGGGGGACTAGCGGGGGGTCGTCAGTTCTTC. Protein product: CASSLGGLAGGRQFF.

Concerning this clone: Germline and junction disagree at one end, which may indicate a read error. The chain recombines TRBV30 with TRBJ2-3, with D possibly being TRBD1 (6 bases). The CDR3 consists of 14 residues. CDR1 GTSNPN and CDR2 SVGIG come from the germline V gene (reference sequence). The CDR3, as DNA: TGTGCCGGGAGCTCCGTAGGGGGTCCCACCTCGCAGTATTTT. The encoded protein is CAGSSVGGPTSQYF.

The chain is built from TRBV5-1 and TRBJ1-1; 8 bases align to TRBD1. The trim removed 6 bases at V and 2 bases at J, leaving 21 bases unmatched. The CDR3 extends over 19 amino acids. The germline V gene has CDR1 SGHRS and CDR2 YFSETQ. The CDR3 protein is CASNQGREGQGGRNTEAFF. In DNA form, the CDR3 reads TGCGCCAGCAATCAGGGCCGCGAAGGACAGGGAGGTAGAAACACTGAAGCTTTCTTT. Based on the CDR3 plus reference TRBV5-1 and TRBJ1-1, the full variable domain is KAGVTQTPRYLIKTRGQQVTLSCSPISGHRSVSWYQQTPGQGLQFLFEYFSETQRNKGNFPGRFSGRQFSNSRSEMNVSTLELGDSALYLCASNQGREGQGGRNTEAFFGQGTRLTVV.

This clone was detected only once. The chain joins TRBV5-1 to TRBJ1-6; a possible D gene is TRBD1 (6 bases). The germline gives CDR1 SGHRS, CDR2 YFSETQ. The CDR3 covers 15 residues. V lost 2 bases and J lost 4, with 10 bases in between. In DNA, the CDR3 is TGCGCCAGCAGCTTCGCGACAGGTTATAATTCACCCCTCCACTTT. This sequence encodes CASSFATGYNSPLHF.

This chain links TRBV10-3 with TRBJ1-1; D remains ambiguous. The V and J ends lost 2 bases and 2 bases respectively, with 3 bases between them. The CDR3 runs 12 residues. The germline gives CDR1 ENHRY, CDR2 SYGVKD. The CDR3 reads CAISEINTEAFF. CDR3 sequence (DNA): TGTGCCATCAGTGAGATAAACACTGAAGCTTTCTTT.

V is TRBV4-2 and J is TRBJ1-2; TRBD1 agrees at 8 bases. The CDR3 is 15 amino acids. V lost 1 base and J lost 5; bases outside the gene matches: 6. Germline CDR1 reads LGHNA; CDR2 reads YNFKEQ. The CDR3 DNA is TGTGCCAGCAGCCAAGGCACAGGGGGGAAGTATGGCTACACCTTC. This encodes CASSQGTGGKYGYTF.

The chain is built from TRBV5-6 and TRBJ2-7; D is possibly TRBD2 (5 bases). CDR1 SGHDT and CDR2 YYEEEE come from the germline V gene. The CDR3 loop spans 12 amino acids. The V gene lost 1 base and the J gene lost 6 bases, with 8 bases spanning the gap. The CDR3 nucleotides are TGTGCCAGCAGCTTGCGGGGTCTCGAGCAGTACTTC. Its protein is CASSLRGLEQYF.

The rearrangement joins TRBV7-2 to TRBJ2-5; the match to TRBD2 covers 8 bases. Looked up from germline, CDR1 is SGHTA and CDR2 is FQGNSA. This CDR3 is built from 16 residues. Unmatched junction bases numbered 15, after V lost 7 bases and J lost 5 bases. Written as DNA, the CDR3 is TGTGCCAGCAACCCCGGGACTAGAGCCGGTGGGGAGACCCAGTACTTC. As protein: CASNPGTRAGGETQYF.

The chain joins TRBV7-3 to TRBJ2-1; 13 bases line up with TRBD2. Unmatched junction bases numbered 7, after V lost 2 bases and J lost 0 bases. CDR1 and CDR2 from the germline V gene are SGHTA and FQGTGA. The CDR3 length is 19 residues. CDR3 protein: CASSLGLAGVSFSYNEQFF. The CDR3 coding sequence is TGTGCCAGCAGCTTAGGACTAGCGGGGGTCTCCTTCTCCTACAATGAGCAGTTCTTC.

The rearrangement joins TRBV19 to TRBJ1-2; 7 nucleotides match TRBD1. This CDR3 spans 15 amino acids. With 5 bases clipped from V and 5 bases from J, the junction kept 11 bases outside the gene matches. Germline V gene data show CDR1 as LNHDA and CDR2 as SQIVND (reference sequence). CDR3 in amino acids: CASSPSGPGGYGYTF. The CDR3, as DNA: TGTGCCAGTAGTCCCTCAGGTCCAGGGGGGTATGGCTACACCTTC.

This sequence joins TRBV11-2 and TRBJ2-1, with a weak D call TRBD2 (7 bases). The germline gives CDR1 SGHAT, CDR2 FQNNGV. The CDR3 is 16 residues long. Between the trimmed V and J ends, which lost 4 bases and 5 bases, there was a span of 18 bases. The CDR3 sequence is CASSSNRGALNNEQFF. In nucleotides, the CDR3 is TGTGCCAGCAGCTCAAACCGGGGGGCGCTAAACAATGAGCAGTTCTTC.

Here the CDR3 reads CASSPRVAGYNEQFF. CDR3 nucleotides: TGCGCCAGCAGTCCGAGGGTAGCGGGCTACAATGAGCAGTTCTTC. This chain uses TRBV5-1 with TRBJ2-1, with TRBD2 identical over 7 bases. The V and J ends lost 5 bases and 3 bases, in that order; junction bases with no gene match: 8. The germline CDR1 and CDR2 sequences are SGHRS and YFSETQ. The CDR3 has 15 amino acids. Together with reference TRBV5-1 and TRBJ2-1, the CDR3 gives the full variable domain: KAGVTQTPRYLIKTRGQQVTLSCSPISGHRSVSWYQQTPGQGLQFLFEYFSETQRNKGNFPGRFSGRQFSNSRSEMNVSTLELGDSALYLCASSPRVAGYNEQFFGPGTRLTVL.

The chain joins TRBV4-1 to TRBJ1-2, with 8 bases lining up with TRBD1. There are 16 residues in the CDR3. V was clipped by 0 bases and J by 0 bases; unmatched bases: 3. Germline CDR1 reads MGHRA; CDR2 reads YSYEKL. CDR3 nucleotide sequence: TGCGCCAGCAGCCAAGATTGGACAGGGACTAACTATGGCTACACCTTC. Encoded protein: CASSQDWTGTNYGYTF.

The chain links TRBV4-2 to TRBJ2-7; weak D call: TRBD2 (6 bases). Germline V CDR1 and CDR2: LGHNA, YNFKEQ. Trimming cost V 5 bases and J 2 bases, with 13 bases left between them. The CDR3 spans 14 residues. CDR3 sequence: CASSSGTYAYEQYF. For the CDR3, the DNA is TGTGCCAGCAGCTCGGGGACTTACGCCTACGAGCAGTACTTC.